This T cell receptor beta chain emerged from a study of a mutant IDH1 vaccine in newly diagnosed glioma. Regarding the study as a whole: Roughly 92% of patients showed vaccine-induced immune responses across multiple MHC alleles. Seemingly, top peripheral T cell clonotype changes bore no relation to pseudoprogression.

The protocol was immunoSEQ multiplex PCR, while the TCRdb copy is restricted to in-frame clones and leaves out a portion. The data contain 30,000 to 40,000 clones, 80% to 95% of them singletons. Note on this clone: Its target is not known.

Time point given: week 47, end of study. Alongside topical imiquimod, each dose of vaccine comprised 300 ug of mutant IDH1 20-mer peptide. Trimming took 2 bases from V and 1 from J, leaving 11 bases between them. This CDR3 contains 15 residues. CDR1 is LGHNA and CDR2 is YNFKEQ in the germline V gene. This clonotype was obtained from a woman between 40 and 50 years old with glioma. Sequenced material: PBMCs, taken from a glioma patient whose treatment included an IDH1 peptide vaccine. The J gene is TRBJ2-5, the V gene TRBV4-2; possible D gene TRBD1, 6 bases. CDR3 residues: CASSQSGTLQETQYF. CDR3 sequence (DNA): TGTGCCAGCAGCCAATCCGGGACACTCCAAGAGACCCAGTACTTC.